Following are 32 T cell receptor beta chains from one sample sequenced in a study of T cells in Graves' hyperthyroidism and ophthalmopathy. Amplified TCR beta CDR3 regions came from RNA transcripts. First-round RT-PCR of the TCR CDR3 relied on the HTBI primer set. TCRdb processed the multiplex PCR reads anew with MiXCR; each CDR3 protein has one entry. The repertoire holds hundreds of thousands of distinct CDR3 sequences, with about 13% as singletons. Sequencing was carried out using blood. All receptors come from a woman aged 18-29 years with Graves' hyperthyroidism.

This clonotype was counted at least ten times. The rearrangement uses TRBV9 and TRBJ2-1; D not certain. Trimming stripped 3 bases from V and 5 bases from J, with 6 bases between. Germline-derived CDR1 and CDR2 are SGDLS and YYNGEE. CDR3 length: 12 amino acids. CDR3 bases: TGTGCCAGCAGCGCAACCCACAATGAGCAGTTCTTC. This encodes CASSATHNEQFF.

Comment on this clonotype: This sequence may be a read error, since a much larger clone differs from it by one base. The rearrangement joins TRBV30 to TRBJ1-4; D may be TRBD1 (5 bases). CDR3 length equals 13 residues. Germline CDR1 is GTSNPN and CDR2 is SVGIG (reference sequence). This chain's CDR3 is CAWKNGGNEKLLF. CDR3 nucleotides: TGTGCCTGGAAGAATGGGGGGAATGAAAAACTGCTTTTT.

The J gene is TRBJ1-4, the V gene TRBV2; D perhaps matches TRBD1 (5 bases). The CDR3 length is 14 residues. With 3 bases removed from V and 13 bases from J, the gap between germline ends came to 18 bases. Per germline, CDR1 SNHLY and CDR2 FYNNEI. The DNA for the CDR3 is TGTGCCAGCAGTGAGGGGGATTGGGCAAAGAGACTGTTTTTT. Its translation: CASSEGDWAKRLFF. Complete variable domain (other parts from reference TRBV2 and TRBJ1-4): EPEVTQTPSHQVTQMGQEVILRCVPISNHLYFYWYRQILGQKVEFLVSFYNNEISEKSEIFDDQFSVERPDGSNFTLKIRSTKLEDSAMYFCASSEGDWAKRLFFGSGTQLSVL.

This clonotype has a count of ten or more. CDR3 in DNA: TGTGCCAGCAGCTTAAAGAGTAAGGCTGAAGCTTTCTTT. This codes for CASSLKSKAEAFF. This chain uses TRBV11-2 with TRBJ1-1; D gene unclear. Trimming removed 2 bases at V and 6 bases at J, with 10 bases between. The CDR3 covers 13 residues. Germline V CDR1 and CDR2: SGHAT, FQNNGV.

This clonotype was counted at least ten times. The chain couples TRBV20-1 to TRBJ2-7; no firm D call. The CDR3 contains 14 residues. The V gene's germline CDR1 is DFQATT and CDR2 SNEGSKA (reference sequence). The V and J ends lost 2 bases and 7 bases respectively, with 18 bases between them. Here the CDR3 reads CSARQPSLGREQYF. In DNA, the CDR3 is TGCAGTGCTAGACAACCCTCACTCGGGCGGGAGCAGTACTTC.

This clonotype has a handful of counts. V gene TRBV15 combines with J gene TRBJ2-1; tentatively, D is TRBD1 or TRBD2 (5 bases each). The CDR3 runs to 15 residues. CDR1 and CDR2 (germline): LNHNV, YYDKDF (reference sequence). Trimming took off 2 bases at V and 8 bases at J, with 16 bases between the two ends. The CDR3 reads CATSRLREVGDEQFF. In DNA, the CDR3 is TGTGCCACCAGCAGACTTCGGGAAGTGGGGGATGAGCAGTTCTTC.

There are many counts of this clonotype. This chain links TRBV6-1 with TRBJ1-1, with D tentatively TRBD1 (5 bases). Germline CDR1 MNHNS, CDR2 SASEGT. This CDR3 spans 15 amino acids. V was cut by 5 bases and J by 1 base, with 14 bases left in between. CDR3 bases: TGTGCCAGCAGTCCCCTCCCTGGGGCGAACACTGAAGCTTTCTTT. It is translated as CASSPLPGANTEAFF.

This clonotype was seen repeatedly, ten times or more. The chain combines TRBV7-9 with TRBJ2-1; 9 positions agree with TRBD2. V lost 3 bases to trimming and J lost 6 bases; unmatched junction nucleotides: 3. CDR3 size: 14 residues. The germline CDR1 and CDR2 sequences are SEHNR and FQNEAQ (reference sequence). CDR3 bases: TGTGCCAGCAGCTTCGGGACTAGCCCCAATGAGCAGTTCTTC. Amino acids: CASSFGTSPNEQFF.

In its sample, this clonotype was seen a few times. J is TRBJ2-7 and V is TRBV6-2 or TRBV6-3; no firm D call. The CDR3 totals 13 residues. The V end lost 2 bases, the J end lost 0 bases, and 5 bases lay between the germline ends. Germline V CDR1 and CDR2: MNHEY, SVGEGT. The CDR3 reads CASSYRASYEQYF. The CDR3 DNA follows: TGTGCCAGCAGTTACCGCGCCTCCTACGAGCAGTACTTC.

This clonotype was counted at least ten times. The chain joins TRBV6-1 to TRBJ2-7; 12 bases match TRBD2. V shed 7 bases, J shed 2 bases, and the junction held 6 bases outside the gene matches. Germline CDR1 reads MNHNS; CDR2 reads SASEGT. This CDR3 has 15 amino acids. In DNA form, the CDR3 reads TGTGCCAGCACACAAACTAGCGGGAGGCCCTACGAGCAGTACTTC. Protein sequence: CASTQTSGRPYEQYF.

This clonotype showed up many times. The CDR3 sequence: CSARAGITYEQYF. CDR3 sequence (DNA): TGCAGTGCTAGGGCAGGGATTACCTACGAGCAGTACTTC. The gene calls are TRBV20-1 and TRBJ2-7; tentatively, D is TRBD1 (5 bases). CDR1 is DFQATT, CDR2 SNEGSKA, per germline (reference sequence). There are 13 residues in the CDR3. Trimming pared 3 bases from V and 2 bases from J, leaving 11 bases between.

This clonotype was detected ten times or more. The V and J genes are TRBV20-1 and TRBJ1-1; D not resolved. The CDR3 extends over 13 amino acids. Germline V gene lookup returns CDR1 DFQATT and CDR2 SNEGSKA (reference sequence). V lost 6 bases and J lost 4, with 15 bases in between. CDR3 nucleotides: TGCAGTGCCCCTAACAGTTGGGGCACTGAAGCTTTCTTT. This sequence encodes CSAPNSWGTEAFF.

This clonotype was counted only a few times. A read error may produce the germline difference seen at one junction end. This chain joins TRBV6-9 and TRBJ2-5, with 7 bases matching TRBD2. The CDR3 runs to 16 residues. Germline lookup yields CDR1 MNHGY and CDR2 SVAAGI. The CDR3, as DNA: TGCGCCAGCAGCGAACAATCCGGGACTACCTGGGAGACCCAGTACTTC. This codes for CASSEQSGTTWETQYF.

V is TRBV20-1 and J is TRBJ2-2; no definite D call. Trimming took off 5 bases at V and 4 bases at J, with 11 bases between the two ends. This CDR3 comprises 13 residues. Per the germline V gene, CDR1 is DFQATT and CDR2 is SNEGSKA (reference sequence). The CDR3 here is CSAATPTTGELFF. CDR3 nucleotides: TGCAGTGCTGCTACACCAACCACCGGGGAGCTGTTTTTT.

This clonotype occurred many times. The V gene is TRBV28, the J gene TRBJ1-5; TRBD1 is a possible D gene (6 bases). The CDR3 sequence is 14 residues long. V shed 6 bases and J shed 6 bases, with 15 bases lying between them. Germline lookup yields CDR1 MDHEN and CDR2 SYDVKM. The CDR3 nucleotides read TGTGCCAGCAGAAACAGGGTCGGGGGTCAGCCCCAGCATTTT. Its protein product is CASRNRVGGQPQHF.

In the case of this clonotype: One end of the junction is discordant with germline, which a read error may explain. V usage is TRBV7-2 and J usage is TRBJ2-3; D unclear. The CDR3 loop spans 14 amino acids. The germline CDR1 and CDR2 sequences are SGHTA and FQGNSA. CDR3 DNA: TGTGCCAGCAGTTTAGAAATGGGGTCGGATACGCAGTATTTT. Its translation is CASSLEMGSDTQYF.

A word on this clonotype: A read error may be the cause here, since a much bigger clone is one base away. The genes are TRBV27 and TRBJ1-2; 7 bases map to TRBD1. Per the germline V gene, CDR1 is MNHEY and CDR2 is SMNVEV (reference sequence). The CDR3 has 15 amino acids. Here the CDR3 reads CASSSRDRALNGHTF. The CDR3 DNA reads TGTGCCAGCAGTTCCCGGGACAGAGCTTTGAATGGCCACACCTTC.

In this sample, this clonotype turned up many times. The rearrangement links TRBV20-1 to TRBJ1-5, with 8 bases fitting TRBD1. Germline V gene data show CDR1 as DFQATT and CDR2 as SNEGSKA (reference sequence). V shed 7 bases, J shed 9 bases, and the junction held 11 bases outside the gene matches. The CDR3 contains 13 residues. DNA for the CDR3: TGCAGTGAACGCGAGTTAGGGACAGGGCCCCAGCATTTT. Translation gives CSERELGTGPQHF.

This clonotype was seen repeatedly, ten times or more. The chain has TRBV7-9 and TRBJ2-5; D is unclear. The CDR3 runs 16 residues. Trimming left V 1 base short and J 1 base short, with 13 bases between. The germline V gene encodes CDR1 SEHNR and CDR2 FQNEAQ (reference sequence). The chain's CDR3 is CASSLVALDTQETQYF. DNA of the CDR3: TGTGCCAGCAGCTTAGTAGCCCTTGATACCCAAGAGACCCAGTACTTC.

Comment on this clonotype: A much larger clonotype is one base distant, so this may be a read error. CDR3 region: CASSWTGGVVTDTQYF. In nucleotides, the CDR3 is TGCGCCAGCAGCTGGACCGGGGGGGTCGTCACAGATACGCAGTATTTT. This rearrangement joins TRBV5-1 to TRBJ2-3; TRBD2 matches 8 bases. CDR1 SGHRS and CDR2 YFSETQ come from the germline V gene. The CDR3 extends over 16 amino acids. J was trimmed by 2 bases and V by 3 bases; bases with no gene match: 8.

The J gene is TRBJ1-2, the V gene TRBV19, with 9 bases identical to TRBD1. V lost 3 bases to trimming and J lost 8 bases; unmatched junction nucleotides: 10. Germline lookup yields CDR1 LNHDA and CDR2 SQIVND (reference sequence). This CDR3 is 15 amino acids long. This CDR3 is CASSIWGQGFVGYTF. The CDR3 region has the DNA TGTGCCAGTAGTATTTGGGGACAGGGATTCGTCGGCTACACCTTC.

CDR3 amino acids: CASSWDSDNSPLHF. CDR3 coding DNA: TGTGCCAGCAGCTGGGACAGCGATAATTCACCCCTCCACTTT. The rearrangement uses TRBV7-9 and TRBJ1-6; 7 bases match TRBD1. Looked up from germline, CDR1 is SEHNR and CDR2 is FQNEAQ (reference sequence). CDR3 length: 14 amino acids. V was clipped by 4 bases and J by 5 bases; unmatched bases: 2.

The CDR3 DNA reads as TGTGCCAGCAGCCCGGGACTAGCGGGGGAAAAGGGGTTCTTC. Protein product: CASSPGLAGEKGFF. The J gene is TRBJ2-1, the V gene TRBV7-9; TRBD2 agrees at 14 bases. Trimming took 5 bases from V and 15 from J; bases not matched to a gene: 9. CDR1 is SEHNR, CDR2 FQNEAQ, per germline (reference sequence). This CDR3 comprises 14 residues.

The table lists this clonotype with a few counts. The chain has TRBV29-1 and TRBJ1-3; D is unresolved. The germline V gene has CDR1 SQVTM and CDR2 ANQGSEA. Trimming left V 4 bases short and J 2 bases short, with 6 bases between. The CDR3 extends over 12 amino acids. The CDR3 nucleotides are TGCAGCGTTGGTTCGGCTGGAAACACCATATATTTT. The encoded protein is CSVGSAGNTIYF.

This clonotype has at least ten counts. The CDR3 nucleotides are TGTGCCAGCAGCTTCCAGTCTGTGCAGTACTTC. Protein: CASSFQSVQYF. The chain links TRBV5-6 to TRBJ2-7; D remains unclear. V dropped 2 bases and J dropped 9 bases, with 9 bases sitting between them. This CDR3 contains 11 residues. Per the germline V gene, CDR1 is SGHDT and CDR2 is YYEEEE.

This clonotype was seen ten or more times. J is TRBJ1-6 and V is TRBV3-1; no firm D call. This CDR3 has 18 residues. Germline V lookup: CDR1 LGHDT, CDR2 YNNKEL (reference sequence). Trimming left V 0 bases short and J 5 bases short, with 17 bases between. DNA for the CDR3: TGTGCCAGCAGCCAAGAATATATCGGCAGCCTTAATAATTCACCCCTCCACTTT. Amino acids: CASSQEYIGSLNNSPLHF.

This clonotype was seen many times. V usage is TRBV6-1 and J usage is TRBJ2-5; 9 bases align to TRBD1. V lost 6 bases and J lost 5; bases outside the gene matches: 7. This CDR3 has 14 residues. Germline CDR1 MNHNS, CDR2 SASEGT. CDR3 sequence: CASSPQGTGETQYF. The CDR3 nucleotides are TGTGCCAGCAGCCCCCAGGGGACAGGGGAGACCCAGTACTTC.

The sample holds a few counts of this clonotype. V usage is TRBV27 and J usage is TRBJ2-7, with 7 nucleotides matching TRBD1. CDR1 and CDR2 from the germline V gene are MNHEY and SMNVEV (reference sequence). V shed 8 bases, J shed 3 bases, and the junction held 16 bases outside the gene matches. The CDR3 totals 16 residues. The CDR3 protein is CASQGVGGRGSYEQYF. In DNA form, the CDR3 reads TGTGCCAGCCAGGGGGTTGGGGGACGAGGAAGCTACGAGCAGTACTTC.

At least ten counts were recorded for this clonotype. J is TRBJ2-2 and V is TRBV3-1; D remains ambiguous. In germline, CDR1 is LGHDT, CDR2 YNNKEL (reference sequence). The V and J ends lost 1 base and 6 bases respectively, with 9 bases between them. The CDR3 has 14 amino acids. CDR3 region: CASSQVPESGELFF. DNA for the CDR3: TGTGCCAGCAGCCAAGTCCCGGAATCCGGGGAGCTGTTTTTT.

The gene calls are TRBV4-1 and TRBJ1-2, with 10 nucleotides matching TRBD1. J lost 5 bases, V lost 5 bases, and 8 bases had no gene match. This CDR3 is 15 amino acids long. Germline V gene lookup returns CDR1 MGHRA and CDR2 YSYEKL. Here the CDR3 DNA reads TGCGCCAGCAGCTTGAGACAGGGGGCTGATTATGGCTACACCTTC. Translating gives CASSLRQGADYGYTF.

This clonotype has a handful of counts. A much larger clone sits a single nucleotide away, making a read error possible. The CDR3 reads CASSLTTSGRPPEQYF. Written as DNA, the CDR3 is TGCGCCAGCAGCCTGACCACTAGCGGGAGGCCCCCAGAGCAGTACTTC. This chain connects TRBV5-1 to TRBJ2-7; TRBD2 aligns across 12 bases. CDR3 length equals 16 residues. Germline V gene sequence: CDR1 SGHRS, CDR2 YFSETQ. V shed 4 bases, J shed 7 bases, and the junction held 12 bases outside the gene matches.

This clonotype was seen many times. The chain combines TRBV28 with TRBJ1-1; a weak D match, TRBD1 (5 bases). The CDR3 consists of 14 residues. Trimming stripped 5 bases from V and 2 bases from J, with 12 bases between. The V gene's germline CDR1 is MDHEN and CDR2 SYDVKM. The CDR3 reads CASSRGGPNTEAFF. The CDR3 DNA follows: TGTGCCAGCAGTCGGGGGGGACCAAACACTGAAGCTTTCTTT.